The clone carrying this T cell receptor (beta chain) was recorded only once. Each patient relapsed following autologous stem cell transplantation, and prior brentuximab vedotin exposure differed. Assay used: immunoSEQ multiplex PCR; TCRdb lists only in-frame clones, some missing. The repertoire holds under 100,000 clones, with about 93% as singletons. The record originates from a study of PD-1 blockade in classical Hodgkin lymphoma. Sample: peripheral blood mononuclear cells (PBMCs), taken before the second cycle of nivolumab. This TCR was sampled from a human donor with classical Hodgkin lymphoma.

This chain's CDR3 is CASSPLEGSPYNEQFF. DNA of the CDR3: TGTGCCAGCAGCCCCCTGGAGGGGAGTCCCTACAATGAGCAGTTCTTC. The J gene is TRBJ2-1, the V gene TRBV27, with D perhaps matching TRBD2 (6 bases). Deletions cut 6 bases from V and 2 bases from J, with 17 bases between. The CDR3 contains 16 residues. Germline CDR1 reads MNHEY; CDR2 reads SMNVEV (reference sequence).